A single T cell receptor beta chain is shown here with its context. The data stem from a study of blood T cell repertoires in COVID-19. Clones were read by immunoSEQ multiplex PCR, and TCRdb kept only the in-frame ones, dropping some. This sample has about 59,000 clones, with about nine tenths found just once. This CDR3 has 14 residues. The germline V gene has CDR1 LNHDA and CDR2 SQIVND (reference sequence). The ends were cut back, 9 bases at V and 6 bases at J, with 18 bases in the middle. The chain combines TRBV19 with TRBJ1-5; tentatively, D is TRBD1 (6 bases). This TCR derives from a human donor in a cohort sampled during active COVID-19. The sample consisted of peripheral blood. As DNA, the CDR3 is TGTGCCAGCTGGGAGGGGGGAATGGGTCAGCCCCAGCATTTT. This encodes CASWEGGMGQPQHF.